This record covers a single T cell receptor beta chain. Cohorts were assigned according to the clinical history that participants reported. How the authors handled the data: Amplification of reference gene primers provided the estimated nucleated cell counts. Data came from immunoSEQ multiplex PCR; TCRdb stores just in-frame clones and leaves some out. From that table come the V and J calls and clone size; the DNA was used to work out D and trimming. The sample lists under 450,000 clones, roughly 87% seen once, with just under 3% in the top ten. The sample originates from a study of blood T cell repertoires in COVID-19. CDR1 LNHDA and CDR2 SQIVND come from the germline V gene (reference sequence). With 6 bases removed from V and 5 bases from J, the gap between germline ends came to 17 bases. This CDR3 has 14 amino acids.

Specimen: PBMCs or T cells enriched from blood (not recorded which). The rearrangement uses TRBV19 and TRBJ2-7, with D tentatively TRBD1 (6 bases). This clonotype originated in a woman under 40 who had recovered from COVID-19. CDR3 bases: TGTGCCAGTAGCACAGGGCTTTTAGTCCACGAGCAGTACTTC. Amino acid sequence: CASSTGLLVHEQYF.